The source of this T cell receptor beta chain is a study of T cells in Graves' hyperthyroidism and ophthalmopathy. The source of the PBMCs was less than 12 ml of fresh peripheral blood. RNA transcripts yielded amplified TCR beta CDR3 regions. During a first-round RT-PCR of the TCR CDR3, the HTBI primer set was used. TCRdb re-analysed the multiplex PCR reads in MiXCR, keeping a single row per CDR3 protein. The sample shows 550,000 to 700,000 distinct CDR3 sequences, under 15% of them seen only once. From germline, CDR1 is MDHEN and CDR2 SYDVKM. This CDR3 has 13 residues. V gave up 5 bases and J gave up 7 bases, with 14 bases separating them. This clonotype was recorded many times. As yet, its antigen is unknown. Study-wide points: A 13 V-J model separated ophthalmopathy from stable hyperthyroidism.

This clonotype originated in a woman between 35 and 50 years old with Graves' ophthalmopathy. V usage is TRBV28 and J usage is TRBJ1-1; TRBD1 is a possible D gene (5 bases). Material for sequencing was blood. CDR3 loop: CASSLGGTNEAFF. DNA for the CDR3: TGTGCCAGCAGTCTGGGGGGGACCAATGAAGCTTTCTTT.